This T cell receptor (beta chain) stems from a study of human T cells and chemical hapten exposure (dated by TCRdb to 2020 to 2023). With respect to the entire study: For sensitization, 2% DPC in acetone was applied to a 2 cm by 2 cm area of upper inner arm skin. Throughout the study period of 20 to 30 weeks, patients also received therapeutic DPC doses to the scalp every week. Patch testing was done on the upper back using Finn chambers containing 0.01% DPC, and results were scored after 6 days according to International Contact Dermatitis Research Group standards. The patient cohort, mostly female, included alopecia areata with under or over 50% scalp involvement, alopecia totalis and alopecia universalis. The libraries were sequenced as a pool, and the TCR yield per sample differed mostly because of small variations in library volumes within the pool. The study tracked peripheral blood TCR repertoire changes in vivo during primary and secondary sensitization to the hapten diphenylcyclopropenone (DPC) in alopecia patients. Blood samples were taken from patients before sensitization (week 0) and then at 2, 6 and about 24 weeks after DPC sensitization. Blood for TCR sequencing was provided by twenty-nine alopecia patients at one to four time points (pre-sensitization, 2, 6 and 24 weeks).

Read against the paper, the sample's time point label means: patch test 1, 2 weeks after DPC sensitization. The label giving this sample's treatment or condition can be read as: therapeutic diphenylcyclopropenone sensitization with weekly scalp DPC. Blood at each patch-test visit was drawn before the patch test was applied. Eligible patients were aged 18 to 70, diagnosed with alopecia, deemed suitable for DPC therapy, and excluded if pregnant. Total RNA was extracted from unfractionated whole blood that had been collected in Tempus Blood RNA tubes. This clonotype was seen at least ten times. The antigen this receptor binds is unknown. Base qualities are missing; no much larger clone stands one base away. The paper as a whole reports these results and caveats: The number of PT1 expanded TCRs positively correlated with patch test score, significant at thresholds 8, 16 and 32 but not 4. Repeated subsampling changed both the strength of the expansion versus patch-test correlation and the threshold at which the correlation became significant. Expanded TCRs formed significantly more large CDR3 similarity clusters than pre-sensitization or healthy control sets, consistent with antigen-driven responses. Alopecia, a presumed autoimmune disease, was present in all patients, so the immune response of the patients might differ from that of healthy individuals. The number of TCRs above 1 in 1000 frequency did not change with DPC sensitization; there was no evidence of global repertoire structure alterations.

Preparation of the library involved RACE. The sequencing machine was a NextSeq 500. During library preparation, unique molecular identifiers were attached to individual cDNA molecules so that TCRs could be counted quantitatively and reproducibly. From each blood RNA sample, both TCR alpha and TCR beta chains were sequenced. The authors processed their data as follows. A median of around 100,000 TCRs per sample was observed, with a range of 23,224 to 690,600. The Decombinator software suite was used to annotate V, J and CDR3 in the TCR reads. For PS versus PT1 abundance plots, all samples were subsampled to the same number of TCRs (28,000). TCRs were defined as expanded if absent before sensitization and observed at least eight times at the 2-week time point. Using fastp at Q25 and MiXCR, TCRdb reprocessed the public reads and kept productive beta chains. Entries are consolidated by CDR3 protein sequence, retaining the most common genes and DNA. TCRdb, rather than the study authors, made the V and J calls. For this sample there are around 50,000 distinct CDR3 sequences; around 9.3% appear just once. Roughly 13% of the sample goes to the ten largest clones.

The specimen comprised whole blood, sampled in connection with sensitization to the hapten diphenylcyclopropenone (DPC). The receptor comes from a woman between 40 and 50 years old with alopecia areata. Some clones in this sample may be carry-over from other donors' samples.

The CDR3 in this case is CASLGRPNTGELFF. The base sequence is TGTGCCAGCCTCGGACGACCGAACACCGGGGAGCTGTTTTTT. The chain joins TRBV19 to TRBJ2-2; no D gene call is confident. The CDR3 holds 14 amino acids from the cysteine to the phenylalanine. The DNA shown is the 42-base CDR3, in frame from base 1. In the germline V gene (reference sequence), CDR1 corresponds to LNHDA and CDR2 to SQIVND. Trimming takes 9 bases from V and 0 bases from J, and the germline ends sit 11 bases apart.